This T cell receptor beta chain comes out of a study of blood T cell repertoires in COVID-19. At the level of the study: Both acute and convalescent COVID-19 samples were obtained from the United States, Italy and Spain. Nucleic acid was either cDNA or gDNA, and it came from T cells, B-cell-depleted T cells, or PBMCs.

Assay: immunoSEQ multiplex PCR; the TCRdb copy retains only in-frame clones and omits some. This table has about 170,000 clones, under 90% appearing once. V was shortened by 2 bases and J by 0 bases, with 13 bases between the two germline ends. The CDR3 runs 17 residues. CDR1 and CDR2 from the germline V gene are MNHEY and SMNVEV (reference sequence). This TCR came from a woman in her sixties or seventies with COVID-19, enrolled during active disease. The rearrangement links TRBV27 to TRBJ1-4; D is perhaps TRBD1 (6 bases). Sequencing was carried out using peripheral blood. The CDR3 DNA is TGTGCCAGCAGTTTAGCGAGGGGGTCTGCAACTAATGAAAAACTGTTTTTT. Translated: CASSLARGSATNEKLFF.